The following is a T cell receptor (beta chain) sequence with its context. Its target is not known. The germline gene is not matched at one end of the junction; a read error may be the cause. Data came from immunoSEQ multiplex PCR; TCRdb stores just in-frame clones and leaves some out. The sample lists about 97,000 clones; around 88% were seen once. The source of the sample is a study of T cell responses to AZD1222 COVID-19 vaccine. Study-wide context: Some second doses came at about 4 weeks and others at about 12 weeks; these were pooled.

Overall study results and limits: Baseline seropositivity characterized only a handful of AZD1222 recipients. Donor demographics were predominantly white British with a female majority; clonal diversity may be underestimated. Spike-specific TCR depth and breadth grew after two AZD1222 doses.

The CDR3 contains 16 residues. The germline CDR1 and CDR2 sequences are SSHAT and FNYEAQ (reference sequence). The chain recombines TRBV7-7 with TRBJ2-1; 11 bases line up with TRBD2. The receptor comes from an adult in good health. The sequencing here drew on peripheral blood, taken on day 0 of AZD1222 vaccination. The CDR3 is CASSPGLAVSYNEQFF. CDR3 in DNA: TGTGCTAGCAGCCCGGGACTAGCGGTCTCCTACAATGAGCAGTTCTTC.